The 28 T cell receptor beta chains reported below all come from one sample, sequenced in a study of regulatory T cells in long-lasting Graves disease. Through Arm-PCR of CDR3 regions and iRepertoire HTBI primers, TCR beta libraries were built. Each CDR3 protein gets one entry after TCRdb re-called the multiplex PCR reads with MiXCR. The sample carries some 220,000 distinct CDR3 sequences, roughly 18% recorded once. Time point meaning: newly diagnosed GD, antithyroid drugs for less than 3 months. From RNA extracted from PBMCs, the TCR library was made. The data were also submitted as part of a second study, on T cells in Graves' hyperthyroidism and ophthalmopathy.

The sequences come from peripheral blood mononuclear cells (PBMCs), collected at new diagnosis, from a patient treated with antithyroid drugs. The receptors come from a woman under 40 with Graves disease.

Turning to this clonotype: Since a much larger clone is just one base distant, this may be a read error. The genes are TRBV11-2 and TRBJ2-5; 9 bases fit TRBD1. This CDR3 has 16 amino acids. CDR1 and CDR2 (germline): SGHAT, FQNNGV. With 4 bases clipped from V and 6 bases from J, the junction kept 12 bases outside the gene matches. As DNA, the CDR3 is TGTGCCAGCAGCTCCCTCGGACAGGGGAAGGTTAAGACCCAGTACTTC. Its translation: CASSSLGQGKVKTQYF. The complete variable domain, with remaining parts taken from reference TRBV11-2 and TRBJ2-5, reads EAGVAQSPRYKIIEKRQSVAFWCNPISGHATLYWYQQILGQGPKLLIQFQNNGVVDDSQLPKDRFSAERLKGVDSTLKIQPAKLEDSAVYLCASSSLGQGKVKTQYFGPGTRLLVL.

This clonotype was counted at least ten times. The chain's CDR3 is CASSSDRGRGYGYTF. CDR3 in DNA: TGTGCCAGCAGCTCAGACAGGGGGCGCGGCTATGGCTACACCTTC. V usage is TRBV7-8 and J usage is TRBJ1-2, with 10 bases identical to TRBD1. Trimming at V came to 4 bases and at J to 4 bases, leaving 6 bases not matched to a gene. CDR1 SGHVS and CDR2 FQNEAQ come from the germline V gene. This CDR3 contains 15 residues.

This clonotype was detected ten times or more. The chain links TRBV7-6 to TRBJ1-5, with a tentative D call TRBD1 (6 bases). This CDR3 has 15 amino acids. CDR1 is SGHVS, CDR2 FNYEAQ, per germline. The V gene lost 1 base and the J gene lost 7 bases, with 14 bases spanning the gap. The DNA of the CDR3 is TGTGCCAGCAGCTTAGTCCAGGGGAAGGGCCAGCCCCAGCATTTT. This encodes CASSLVQGKGQPQHF.

This clonotype was seen ten or more times. V usage is TRBV12-3 or TRBV12-4 and J usage is TRBJ2-7, with no clear D. The germline V and J ends were trimmed by 4 bases and 5 bases, with 18 bases remaining between them. The CDR3 loop spans 15 amino acids. The CDR3 region is CASSSPNKALDEQYF. In DNA form, the CDR3 reads TGTGCCAGCAGTTCCCCCAACAAGGCCCTCGACGAGCAGTACTTC.

The chain uses TRBV28 and TRBJ2-7, with 7 bases fitting TRBD2. Germline CDR1 MDHEN, CDR2 SYDVKM. The CDR3 is 14 residues long. Germline trimming cut 1 base from V and 5 bases from J; bases unmatched to any gene: 5. The DNA of the CDR3 is TGTGCCAGCAGTTTATTGGGGGGGAATCACGAGCAGTACTTC. As protein: CASSLLGGNHEQYF.

The sample holds a few counts of this clonotype. The rearrangement links TRBV7-9 to TRBJ2-3, with D possibly TRBD2 on 6 matching bases. V was shortened by 3 bases and J by 2 bases, with 9 bases between the two germline ends. This CDR3 region has 14 residues. Germline assignment: CDR1 SEHNR and CDR2 FQNEAQ (reference sequence). In DNA, the CDR3 is TGTGCCAGCAGCTTCCGGGACTTCACAGATACGCAGTATTTT. This translates into CASSFRDFTDTQYF.

The genes are TRBV29-1 and TRBJ2-6; D gene uncertain. The ends were cut back, 6 bases at V and 3 bases at J, with 9 bases in the middle. CDR3 length: 13 residues. Germline lookup yields CDR1 SQVTM and CDR2 ANQGSEA. The chain's CDR3 is CSVDLGGANVLTF. For the CDR3, the DNA is TGCAGCGTCGACCTGGGTGGGGCCAACGTCCTGACTTTC.

This clonotype was recorded at least ten times. A much more abundant neighbour one base away suggests this may be a read error. The rearrangement links TRBV7-9 to TRBJ1-1, with 7 bases that match TRBD1. Germline trimming cut 5 bases from V and 1 base from J; bases unmatched to any gene: 4. This CDR3 has 14 amino acids. Germline V CDR1 and CDR2: SEHNR, FQNEAQ (reference sequence). CDR3 nucleotides: TGTGCCAGCAGCGCGGGACAGACGAACACTGAAGCTTTCTTT. As protein: CASSAGQTNTEAFF.

This clonotype was seen at least ten times. The chain combines TRBV11-1 with TRBJ2-7; weak D call: TRBD2 (7 bases). Germline CDR1 SGHAT, CDR2 FQDESV (reference sequence). The V gene lost 3 bases and the J gene lost 3 bases, with 18 bases spanning the gap. CDR3 length equals 16 residues. For the CDR3, the DNA is TGTGCCAGCAGCTTGACAGGACTAGTCGACCTCTACGAGCAGTACTTC. It yields the protein CASSLTGLVDLYEQYF.

In this sample, this clonotype turned up a few times. This sequence joins TRBV12-3 or TRBV12-4 and TRBJ1-2; D ambiguous. Trimming removed 2 bases at V and 8 bases at J, with 9 bases between. This CDR3 is 12 amino acids long. In DNA form, the CDR3 reads TGTGCCAGCAGTTTACCGGCGATCGGCTACACCTTC. This gives the protein CASSLPAIGYTF.

This clonotype was detected many times. The rearrangement links TRBV12-5 to TRBJ2-7; D is uncertain. The V gene lost 2 bases and the J gene lost 2 bases, with 16 bases spanning the gap. Germline V CDR1 and CDR2: LGHNT, FRNRAP. The CDR3 runs to 16 residues. The CDR3 bases are TGTGCTAGTGGTTTGCGACCCTCTAAAACCCCCTACGAGCAGTACTTC. Translating it yields CASGLRPSKTPYEQYF.

This clonotype was recorded many times. The chain is built from TRBV28 and TRBJ1-5, with 8 nucleotides matching TRBD1. Trimming cost V 5 bases and J 8 bases; bases outside gene matches: 11. Per the germline V gene, CDR1 is MDHEN and CDR2 is SYDVKM. This CDR3 is 15 amino acids long. The CDR3 nucleotides read TGTGCCAGCAGTCTTCCCCGGACAGGGATGAAGCCCCAGCATTTT. Its translation is CASSLPRTGMKPQHF.

This clonotype was counted ten times or more. The rearrangement uses TRBV28 and TRBJ2-2; D is unclear. From germline, CDR1 is MDHEN and CDR2 SYDVKM. V was shortened by 5 bases and J by 9 bases, with 7 bases between the two germline ends. The CDR3 spans 11 residues. As DNA, the CDR3 is TGTGCCAGCAGTCCACTTAGGGAGCTGTTTTTT. Residues: CASSPLRELFF.

As for this clonotype: Since a much larger clone is just one base distant, this may be a read error. The CDR3 bases are TGTGCCAGCAGTAAGGGGGCAGGTCGTGCGAACACTGAAGCTTTCTTT. Translating gives CASSKGAGRANTEAFF. The V and J genes are TRBV6-2 or TRBV6-3 and TRBJ1-1; 7 positions match TRBD1. The V segment lost 5 bases and the J segment 1 base; nucleotides outside the gene matches: 10. Germline lookup yields CDR1 MNHEY and CDR2 SVGEGT. There are 16 residues in the CDR3.

Worth noting for this clonotype: It is likely a read error: a sequence one base away is far more abundant. CDR3 coding DNA: TGTGCCAGCAGTTCCTCGACCGTTAGCTCCTACGAGCAGTACTTC. Translating it yields CASSSSTVSSYEQYF. The chain employs TRBV12-3 or TRBV12-4 and TRBJ2-7, with D uncertain. The V gene lost 4 bases and the J gene lost 0 bases, with 13 bases spanning the gap. The length of the CDR3 is 15 residues.

There are a few counts of this clonotype. This chain joins TRBV5-1 and TRBJ2-7, with 7 bases identical to TRBD2. CDR3 length equals 15 residues. Germline V gives CDR1 SGHRS, CDR2 YFSETQ. Trimming at V came to 4 bases and at J to 6 bases, leaving 13 bases not matched to a gene. CDR3: CASSARSGTTGEQYF. CDR3 coding DNA: TGCGCCAGCAGCGCCCGATCCGGGACTACGGGCGAGCAGTACTTC. The full variable domain, its missing parts supplied by reference TRBV5-1 and TRBJ2-7, is KAGVTQTPRYLIKTRGQQVTLSCSPISGHRSVSWYQQTPGQGLQFLFEYFSETQRNKGNFPGRFSGRQFSNSRSEMNVSTLELGDSALYLCASSARSGTTGEQYFGPGTRLTVT.

This clonotype showed up many times. The chain couples TRBV12-3 or TRBV12-4 to TRBJ1-3; D gene unclear. The CDR3 covers 14 residues. The V and J ends lost 6 bases and 3 bases respectively, with 12 bases between them. This CDR3 is CASRNSGVGNTIYF. CDR3 in DNA: TGTGCCAGCAGGAACTCGGGAGTTGGAAACACCATATATTTT.

This clonotype has a count of ten or more. The chain couples TRBV12-3 or TRBV12-4 to TRBJ2-2; D is perhaps TRBD2 (6 bases). Between the trimmed V and J ends, which lost 8 bases and 4 bases, there was a span of 20 bases. The CDR3 is 16 amino acids. As DNA, the CDR3 is TGTGCCAGCTACGGGGCTAGCGCAGCGGGCACCGGGGAGCTGTTTTTT. This gives the protein CASYGASAAGTGELFF.

This clonotype occurred many times. This chain joins TRBV15 and TRBJ1-1; D uncertain. The CDR3 runs 14 residues. The germline gives CDR1 LNHNV, CDR2 YYDKDF (reference sequence). V gave up 5 bases and J gave up 0 bases, with 10 bases separating them. CDR3 residues: CATSGDNMNTEAFF. Here the CDR3 DNA reads TGTGCCACCAGCGGGGATAATATGAACACTGAAGCTTTCTTT.

This clonotype was seen repeatedly, ten times or more. The chain has TRBV20-1 and TRBJ1-2; D gene unclear. Germline CDR1 reads DFQATT; CDR2 reads SNEGSKA (reference sequence). The ends were cut back, 0 bases at V and 1 base at J, with 15 bases in the middle. The CDR3 consists of 16 residues. The CDR3 nucleotides are TGCAGTGCTAGAGATAACCGGGTACTGGATAACTATGGCTACACCTTC. Its protein product is CSARDNRVLDNYGYTF.

The sample holds many counts of this clonotype. The gene calls are TRBV6-1 and TRBJ2-1, with TRBD2 matching over 13 bases. CDR1 MNHNS and CDR2 SASEGT come from the germline V gene. V lost 6 bases and J lost 0; bases outside the gene matches: 14. The CDR3 loop spans 20 amino acids. The CDR3 sequence: CASRRRTVGLAGTSYNEQFF. The CDR3 coding sequence is TGTGCCAGCAGAAGGCGAACCGTGGGACTAGCGGGAACCTCCTACAATGAGCAGTTCTTC.

In this sample, this clonotype turned up many times. The chain has TRBV12-3 or TRBV12-4 and TRBJ2-2; 7 bases map to TRBD2. CDR3 length equals 15 residues. Unmatched junction bases numbered 10, after V lost 3 bases and J lost 9 bases. CDR3 residues: CASSFRSSGMRELFF. The CDR3 bases are TGTGCCAGCAGTTTTAGGTCCAGCGGGATGAGGGAGCTGTTTTTT.

The rearrangement uses TRBV12-3 or TRBV12-4 and TRBJ2-7; 7 nucleotides line up with TRBD2. V was clipped by 6 bases and J by 5 bases; unmatched bases: 7. This CDR3 comprises 13 residues. In DNA form, the CDR3 reads TGTGCCAGCAGGGAAGTAACTAGCGACGAGCAGTACTTC. Encoded protein: CASREVTSDEQYF.

V is TRBV28 and J is TRBJ1-2; 11 nucleotides match TRBD1. The CDR3 is 19 residues long. V lost 5 bases, J lost 2 bases, and 16 bases stayed unmatched. Per the germline V gene, CDR1 is MDHEN and CDR2 is SYDVKM. The CDR3, as DNA: TGTGCCAGCAGTGGGGGGCCCGGGACAGGGGGGCCCACCAACTATGGCTACACCTTC. Its translation is CASSGGPGTGGPTNYGYTF.

This clonotype has ten or more counts. The V and J genes are TRBV3-1 and TRBJ1-6; 10 bases line up with TRBD1. CDR3 length: 15 amino acids. V lost 8 bases and J lost 7; bases outside the gene matches: 8. Germline V lookup: CDR1 LGHDT, CDR2 YNNKEL (reference sequence). CDR3 amino acids: CASRRGTGENSPLHF. The CDR3 DNA is TGTGCCAGCCGGCGGGGGACAGGGGAAAATTCACCCCTCCACTTT.

This clonotype was seen ten or more times. This sequence joins TRBV20-1 and TRBJ2-5; D not certain. The CDR3 runs 12 residues. The V end was cut by 1 base, the J end by 1 base, with 4 bases between. Germline assignment: CDR1 DFQATT and CDR2 SNEGSKA (reference sequence). The CDR3 is CSARVGQETQYF. CDR3 sequence (DNA): TGCAGTGCTAGAGTTGGCCAAGAGACCCAGTACTTC.

This clonotype was counted at least ten times. This rearrangement joins TRBV3-1 to TRBJ2-7; TRBD1 might be the D (6 bases). The germline CDR1 and CDR2 sequences are LGHDT and YNNKEL (reference sequence). The length of the CDR3 is 15 residues. Trimming stripped 4 bases from V and 0 bases from J, with 13 bases between. The CDR3 protein is CASSPEQGFSYEQYF. The CDR3 DNA is TGTGCCAGCAGCCCTGAACAGGGTTTCTCCTACGAGCAGTACTTC.

This clonotype was found many times. The V and J genes are TRBV28 and TRBJ1-2; unclear D gene. V dropped 7 bases and J dropped 3 bases, with 15 bases sitting between them. This CDR3 contains 14 residues. Germline CDR1 MDHEN, CDR2 SYDVKM. This CDR3 reads CASNVGQAHYGYTF. Here the CDR3 DNA reads TGTGCCAGCAACGTCGGGCAGGCGCACTATGGCTACACCTTC.